This is a list of T cell receptor beta chains from one sample in a study of control samples from healthy donors and cancer patients. Profiled with immunoSEQ multiplex PCR; TCRdb holds only in-frame clones, not every one. The repertoire holds 40,000 to 60,000 clones, with about 85% as singletons. Input material: PBMCs. Receptors were obtained from a man aged 55-75 years with head and neck cancer. The CDR3 runs from the conserved cysteine through the conserved F or W. D genes are given only for firm matches. Some rows have no size entry. The others give once, few or many, or a class for an expanded clone.

cdr3_aa: CASSVTGQGYNEQFF
cdr3_nt: TGTGCCAGCAGTGTAACGGGACAGGGGTACAATGAGCAGTTCTTC
v_call: TRBV27
d_call: TRBD1
j_call: TRBJ2-1
clone_size: NA

cdr3_aa: CASRGPGTGAFF
cdr3_nt: TGCGCCAGCAGGGGACCCGGGACAGGGGCTTTCTTT
v_call: TRBV4-1
d_call: TRBD1
j_call: TRBJ1-1
clone_size: few

cdr3_aa: CASSPGGGLNYNEQFF
cdr3_nt: TGTGCCAGCTCACCTGGGGGCGGGTTGAACTACAATGAGCAGTTCTTC
v_call: TRBV18
d_call: NA
j_call: TRBJ2-1
clone_size: NA

cdr3_aa: CASSEFTSGGDEQFF
cdr3_nt: TGTGCCAGCAGTGAATTCACTAGCGGGGGCGATGAGCAGTTCTTC
v_call: TRBV2
d_call: TRBD2
j_call: TRBJ2-1
clone_size: once

cdr3_aa: CASSKDNSPLHF
cdr3_nt: TGTGCCAGCAGTAAGGATAATTCACCCCTCCACTTT
v_call: TRBV6-5
d_call: NA
j_call: TRBJ1-6
clone_size: NA

cdr3_aa: CAWSAGAVTGELFF
cdr3_nt: TGTGCCTGGAGTGCCGGGGCCGTCACCGGGGAGCTGTTTTTT
v_call: TRBV30
d_call: NA
j_call: TRBJ2-2
clone_size: NA

cdr3_aa: CASSANSPLHF
cdr3_nt: TGTGCCAGCAGTGCTAATTCACCCCTCCACTTT
v_call: TRBV28
d_call: NA
j_call: TRBJ1-6
clone_size: NA

cdr3_aa: CASSYSYADYEQYF
cdr3_nt: TGTGCCAGCAGTTACTCTTACGCTGACTACGAGCAGTACTTC
v_call: TRBV6-2/TRBV6-3
d_call: NA
j_call: TRBJ2-7
clone_size: NA

cdr3_aa: CASSEVLLQETQYF
cdr3_nt: TGTGCCAGCAGTGAGGTCTTGCTACAAGAGACCCAGTACTTC
v_call: TRBV6-1
d_call: NA
j_call: TRBJ2-5
clone_size: NA

cdr3_aa: CASSGFQGTLRGEAFF
cdr3_nt: TGTGCCAGCAGTGGGTTCCAGGGGACTCTTCGTGGTGAAGCTTTCTTT
v_call: TRBV6-1
d_call: NA
j_call: TRBJ1-1
clone_size: NA

cdr3_aa: CASSYGTGIYEQYF
cdr3_nt: TGTGCCAGCAGCTACGGGACAGGTATTTACGAGCAGTACTTC
v_call: TRBV5-4
d_call: TRBD1
j_call: TRBJ2-7
clone_size: NA

cdr3_aa: CAWSVGLEETQYF
cdr3_nt: TGTGCCTGGAGTGTGGGACTGGAAGAGACCCAGTACTTC
v_call: TRBV30
d_call: NA
j_call: TRBJ2-5
clone_size: NA

cdr3_aa: CASSLFRQGTNYGYTF
cdr3_nt: TGTGCCAGCAGTTTATTTAGGCAGGGAACTAACTATGGCTACACCTTC
v_call: TRBV27
d_call: NA
j_call: TRBJ1-2
clone_size: NA

cdr3_aa: CASSPTSRGSYNEQFF
cdr3_nt: TGTGCCAGCAGCCCTACATCCCGGGGCTCCTACAATGAGCAGTTCTTC
v_call: TRBV4-2
d_call: NA
j_call: TRBJ2-1
clone_size: few

cdr3_aa: CASSLSPGTGLF
cdr3_nt: TGTGCCAGCAGCTTATCCCCAGGTACTGGCTTATTC
v_call: TRBV7-9
d_call: NA
j_call: TRBJ2-7
clone_size: once

cdr3_aa: CASSQGSGYTF
cdr3_nt: TGTGCCAGCAGCCAAGGGAGTGGCTACACCTTC
v_call: TRBV3-1/TRBV3-2
d_call: NA
j_call: TRBJ1-2
clone_size: NA

cdr3_aa: CASSLPSTGSGGYTF
cdr3_nt: TGCGCCAGCAGCCTCCCATCGACAGGCTCAGGTGGCTACACCTTC
v_call: TRBV4-1
d_call: NA
j_call: TRBJ1-2
clone_size: NA

cdr3_aa: CASSLTKGTGTYQETQYF
cdr3_nt: TGTGCCAGTAGCCTTACAAAGGGGACAGGGACGTACCAAGAGACCCAGTACTTC
v_call: TRBV19
d_call: TRBD1
j_call: TRBJ2-5
clone_size: NA

cdr3_aa: CASSYSKTGPGELFF
cdr3_nt: TGTGCCAGCAGTTACTCGAAAACAGGGCCCGGGGAGCTGTTTTTT
v_call: TRBV6-2/TRBV6-3
d_call: NA
j_call: TRBJ2-2
clone_size: NA

cdr3_aa: CASSSRAAGGETQYF
cdr3_nt: TGTGCCAGCAGCTCCCGTGCTGCGGGGGGCGAGACCCAGTACTTC
v_call: TRBV7-6
d_call: TRBD2
j_call: TRBJ2-5
clone_size: NA

cdr3_aa: CASRPPDRGPLGYTF
cdr3_nt: TGTGCCAGTAGACCCCCTGACCGGGGGCCGCTTGGCTACACCTTC
v_call: TRBV19
d_call: NA
j_call: TRBJ1-2
clone_size: NA

cdr3_aa: CASSQRELYEQYF
cdr3_nt: TGCGCCAGCAGTCAGCGGGAGTTATACGAGCAGTACTTC
v_call: TRBV23-1
d_call: TRBD2
j_call: TRBJ2-7
clone_size: NA

cdr3_aa: CASSLVGGNAYEQYF
cdr3_nt: TGTGCCAGCAGCTTAGTAGGAGGGAACGCCTACGAGCAGTACTTC
v_call: TRBV7-2
d_call: NA
j_call: TRBJ2-7
clone_size: NA

cdr3_aa: CASSQGWDGYTF
cdr3_nt: TGTGCCAGCAGCCAAGGCTGGGATGGCTACACCTTC
v_call: TRBV3-1/TRBV3-2
d_call: NA
j_call: TRBJ1-2
clone_size: NA

cdr3_aa: CASSQGGTSGGHCQSGEQFF
cdr3_nt: TGTGCCAGCAGCCAAGGCGGGACTAGCGGGGGCCACTGTCAATCGGGTGAGCAGTTCTTC
v_call: TRBV3-1/TRBV3-2
d_call: TRBD2
j_call: TRBJ2-1
clone_size: NA

cdr3_aa: CASSPPASGIHGELFF
cdr3_nt: TGTGCCAGCTCACCACCGGCGTCAGGTATCCACGGGGAGCTGTTTTTT
v_call: TRBV18
d_call: NA
j_call: TRBJ2-2
clone_size: once

cdr3_aa: CASTIEGQTSSGANVLTF
cdr3_nt: TGTGCCAGCACCATAGAGGGACAAACTAGCTCTGGGGCCAACGTCCTGACTTTC
v_call: TRBV21-1
d_call: NA
j_call: TRBJ2-6
clone_size: NA

cdr3_aa: CASSLNTGSTEAFF
cdr3_nt: TGTGCCAGCAGCTTAAATACAGGGAGCACTGAAGCTTTCTTT
v_call: TRBV11-2
d_call: NA
j_call: TRBJ1-1
clone_size: NA

cdr3_aa: CASSPSPNRGWEQYF
cdr3_nt: TGTGCCAGCAGCCCAAGCCCGAACAGGGGGTGGGAGCAGTACTTC
v_call: TRBV7-8
d_call: TRBD1
j_call: TRBJ2-7
clone_size: NA

cdr3_aa: CAWSREYGYTF
cdr3_nt: TGTGCCTGGAGTCGGGAGTATGGCTACACCTTC
v_call: TRBV30
d_call: NA
j_call: TRBJ1-2
clone_size: NA

cdr3_aa: CASSSQGGSSGANVLTF
cdr3_nt: TGTGCCAGTAGCTCCCAGGGGGGTAGCTCTGGGGCCAACGTCCTGACTTTC
v_call: TRBV19
d_call: NA
j_call: TRBJ2-6
clone_size: NA

cdr3_aa: CASSSGTGVYNEQFF
cdr3_nt: TGTGCCAGTAGTTCCGGGACAGGGGTTTACAATGAGCAGTTCTTC
v_call: TRBV19
d_call: TRBD1
j_call: TRBJ2-1
clone_size: few

cdr3_aa: CASRLSRDRNQPQHF
cdr3_nt: TGTGCCAGCAGACTAAGCCGGGACAGAAATCAGCCCCAGCATTTT
v_call: TRBV6-5
d_call: TRBD1
j_call: TRBJ1-5
clone_size: NA

cdr3_aa: CASSHRGRTDTQYF
cdr3_nt: TGTGCCAGCAGCCACCGAGGCAGAACAGATACGCAGTATTTT
v_call: TRBV3-1/TRBV3-2
d_call: NA
j_call: TRBJ2-3
clone_size: NA

cdr3_aa: CASSPTLRGAEKLFF
cdr3_nt: TGTGCCAGCAGCCCTACGCTTAGGGGGGCTGAAAAACTGTTTTTT
v_call: TRBV7-9
d_call: NA
j_call: TRBJ1-4
clone_size: NA

cdr3_aa: CASCRGQQETQYF
cdr3_nt: TGTGCCAGCTGCCGGGGCCAACAAGAGACCCAGTACTTC
v_call: TRBV18
d_call: NA
j_call: TRBJ2-5
clone_size: NA

cdr3_aa: CASSFGSLKGTQYF
cdr3_nt: TGTGCCAGCAGCTTCGGATCGCTCAAGGGGACCCAGTACTTC
v_call: TRBV5-5
d_call: NA
j_call: TRBJ2-5
clone_size: NA

cdr3_aa: CASRRGASNTDTQYF
cdr3_nt: TGTGCCAGCAGGAGGGGGGCTTCTAACACAGATACGCAGTATTTT
v_call: TRBV7-9
d_call: NA
j_call: TRBJ2-3
clone_size: few